This TCR beta chain was recovered during a study of shared clonotypes between healthy human individuals. About the study: CD8 memory received one plate per donor, CD8 naive two, CD4 memory three and CD4 naive three.

As for this clone: The same CDR3 arises from other DNA sequences in this sample as well.

Cells designated naive CD8 were CD45RO-negative and were positively selected for CCR7, with terminally differentiated effector memory CD45RA+ cells excluded. Only Caucasian adults living in Nashville, Tennessee served as donors. This CDR3 is 15 amino acids long. The V gene lost 0 bases and the J gene lost 2 bases, with 12 bases spanning the gap. CDR1 and CDR2 (germline): SGDLS, YYNGEE. Profiled with immunoSEQ multiplex PCR; TCRdb holds only in-frame clones, not every one. This table has about 2,200,000 clones, just over 90% appearing once. Sequenced sample: naive CD8+ T cells from PBMCs. J is TRBJ2-7 and V is TRBV9; no definite D call. This sequence was found in a man between 18 and 29 years old in good health. Some clones in this sample may be carry-over from other donors' samples. This CDR3 is CASSVGSDPTYEQYF. In DNA, the CDR3 is TGTGCCAGCAGCGTAGGGTCGGATCCGACCTACGAGCAGTACTTC.